The sequence of this T cell receptor (beta chain) was determined in a study of T cell clones after liver transplantation. Turning to the study itself: Blood was drawn pre-transplant, before withdrawal, and after full or failed withdrawal.

Regarding this clone: Its antigen is not identified.

Produced via immunoSEQ multiplex PCR; TCRdb's table is partial and in-frame only. The sample consists of tens of thousands of clones, 85% to 95% of them appearing once. The length of the CDR3 is 14 residues. Unmatched junction bases numbered 3, after V lost 4 bases and J lost 4 bases. Per germline, CDR1 SGDLS and CDR2 YYNGEE. Overall study findings and caveats: These preliminary findings come from unstandardized post-transplant sampling times.

The TCR sequence derives from a human patient who received a liver transplant. Some T cells could come from the graft donor. The chain carries TRBV9 and TRBJ2-2; TRBD1 aligns across 8 bases. Sequencing used CD4+ T cells from blood, obtained roughly 26 months after liver transplant. CDR3 nucleotides: TGTGCCAGCAGCTCCACAGGGGGCACCGGGGAGCTGTTTTTT. It codes for CASSSTGGTGELFF.